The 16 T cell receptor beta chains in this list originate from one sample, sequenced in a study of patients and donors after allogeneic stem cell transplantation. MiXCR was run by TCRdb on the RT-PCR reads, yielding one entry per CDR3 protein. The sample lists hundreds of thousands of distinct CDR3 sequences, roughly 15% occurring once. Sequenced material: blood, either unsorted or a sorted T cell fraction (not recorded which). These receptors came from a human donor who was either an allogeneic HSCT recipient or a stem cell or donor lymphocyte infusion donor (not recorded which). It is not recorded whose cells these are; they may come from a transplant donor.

The CDR3 protein is CASSLVLDWDGNYGYTF. For the CDR3, the DNA is TGTGCCAGCAGCTTAGTTCTCGATTGGGACGGAAACTATGGCTACACCTTC. The genes are TRBV5-5 and TRBJ1-2; maybe TRBD1 (5 bases). CDR1 is SGHKS, CDR2 YYEKEE, per germline (reference sequence). V lost 2 bases and J lost 2, with 19 bases in between. The CDR3 totals 17 residues.

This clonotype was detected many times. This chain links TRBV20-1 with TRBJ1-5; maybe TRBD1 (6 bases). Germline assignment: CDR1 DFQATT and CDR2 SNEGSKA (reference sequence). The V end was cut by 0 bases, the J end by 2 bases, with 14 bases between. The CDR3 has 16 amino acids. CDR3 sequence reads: CSAREWDKGGNQPQHF. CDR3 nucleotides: TGCAGTGCTAGAGAATGGGACAAGGGGGGCAATCAGCCCCAGCATTTT.

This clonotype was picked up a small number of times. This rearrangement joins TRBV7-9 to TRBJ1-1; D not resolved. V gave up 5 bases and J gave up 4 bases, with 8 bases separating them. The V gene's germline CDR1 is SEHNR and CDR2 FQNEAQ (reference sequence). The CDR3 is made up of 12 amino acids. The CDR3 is CASSLRPTEAFF. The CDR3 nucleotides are TGTGCCAGCAGCCTAAGACCCACTGAAGCTTTCTTT.

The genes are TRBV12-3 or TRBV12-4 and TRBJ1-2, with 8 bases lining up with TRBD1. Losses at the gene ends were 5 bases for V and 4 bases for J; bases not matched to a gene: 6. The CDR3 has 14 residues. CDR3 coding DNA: TGTGCCAGCAGTCCCCAAACAGGGGGCTATGGCTACACCTTC. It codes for CASSPQTGGYGYTF.

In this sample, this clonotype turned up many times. The CDR3 region is CSASYSGGGQPQHF. CDR3 bases: TGCAGTGCTAGCTATTCAGGGGGCGGTCAGCCCCAGCATTTT. This chain joins TRBV20-1 and TRBJ1-5; TRBD1 agrees at 8 bases. V dropped 3 bases and J dropped 6; count of bases not matched to a gene: 7. CDR3 length: 14 amino acids. From germline, CDR1 is DFQATT and CDR2 SNEGSKA (reference sequence).

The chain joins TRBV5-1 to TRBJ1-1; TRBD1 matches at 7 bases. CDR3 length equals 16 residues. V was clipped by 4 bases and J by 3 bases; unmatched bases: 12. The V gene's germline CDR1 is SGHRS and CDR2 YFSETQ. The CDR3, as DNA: TGCGCCAGCAGCCTAACGAAAACAGGGGCACACACTGAAGCTTTCTTT. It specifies CASSLTKTGAHTEAFF.

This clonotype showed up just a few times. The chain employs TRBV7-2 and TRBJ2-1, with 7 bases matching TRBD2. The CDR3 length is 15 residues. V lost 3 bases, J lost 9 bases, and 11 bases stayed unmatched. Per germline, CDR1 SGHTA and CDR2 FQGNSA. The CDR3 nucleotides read TGTGCCAGCAGCTTTGGGGGGGTGGGCCTTTTTGAGCAGTTCTTC. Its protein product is CASSFGGVGLFEQFF.

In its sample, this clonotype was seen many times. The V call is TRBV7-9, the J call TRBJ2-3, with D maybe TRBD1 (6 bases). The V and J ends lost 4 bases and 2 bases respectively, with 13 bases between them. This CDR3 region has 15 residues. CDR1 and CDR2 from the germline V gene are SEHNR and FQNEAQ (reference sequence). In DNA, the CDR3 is TGTGCCAGCAGCTCATATGACAGGAACACAGATACGCAGTATTTT. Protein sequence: CASSSYDRNTDTQYF.

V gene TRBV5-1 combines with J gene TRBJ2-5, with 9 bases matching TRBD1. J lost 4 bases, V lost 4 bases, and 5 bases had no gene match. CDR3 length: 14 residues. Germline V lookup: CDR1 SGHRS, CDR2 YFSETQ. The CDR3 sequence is CASSEGTGSETQYF. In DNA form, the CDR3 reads TGCGCCAGCAGCGAAGGGACAGGGTCAGAGACCCAGTACTTC.

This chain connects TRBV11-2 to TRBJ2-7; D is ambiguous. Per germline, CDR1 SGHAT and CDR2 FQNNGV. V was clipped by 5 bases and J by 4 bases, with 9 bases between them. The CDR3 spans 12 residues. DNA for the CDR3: TGTGCCAGCAGCCCCCGAGAATACGAGCAGTACTTC. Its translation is CASSPREYEQYF.

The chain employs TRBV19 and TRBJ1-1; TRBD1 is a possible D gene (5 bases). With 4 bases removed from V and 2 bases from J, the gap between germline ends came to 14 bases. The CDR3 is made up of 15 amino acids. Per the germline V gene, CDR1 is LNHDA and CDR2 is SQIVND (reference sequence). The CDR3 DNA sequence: TGTGCCAGTAGTACGCCAGTCAGGGTTAACACTGAAGCTTTCTTT. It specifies CASSTPVRVNTEAFF.

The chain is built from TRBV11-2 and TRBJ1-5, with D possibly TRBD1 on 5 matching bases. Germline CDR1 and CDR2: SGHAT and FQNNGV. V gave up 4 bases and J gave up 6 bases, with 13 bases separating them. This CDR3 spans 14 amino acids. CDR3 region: CASSWGTGTQPQHF. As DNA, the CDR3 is TGTGCCAGCAGCTGGGGCACCGGGACTCAGCCCCAGCATTTT.

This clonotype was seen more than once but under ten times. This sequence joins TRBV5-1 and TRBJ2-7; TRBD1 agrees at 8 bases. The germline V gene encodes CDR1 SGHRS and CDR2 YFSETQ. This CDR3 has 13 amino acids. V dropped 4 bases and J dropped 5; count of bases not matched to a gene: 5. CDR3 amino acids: CASSRDRKDEQYF. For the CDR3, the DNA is TGCGCCAGCAGCCGGGACAGGAAGGACGAGCAGTACTTC.

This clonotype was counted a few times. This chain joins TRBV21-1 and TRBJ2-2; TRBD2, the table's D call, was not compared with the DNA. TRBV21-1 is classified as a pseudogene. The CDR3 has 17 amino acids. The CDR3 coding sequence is TGTGCCAGCAGCAAAGCGAGGCTAGCGGGTGTAACCGGGGAGCTGTTTTTT. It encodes CASSKARLAGVTGELFF.

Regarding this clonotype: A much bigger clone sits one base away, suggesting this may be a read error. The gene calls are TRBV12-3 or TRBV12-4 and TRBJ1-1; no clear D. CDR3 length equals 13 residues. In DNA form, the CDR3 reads TGTACCAGCAGTTGGACCGAGAGGACTGAAGCTTTCTTT. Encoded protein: CTSSWTERTEAFF.

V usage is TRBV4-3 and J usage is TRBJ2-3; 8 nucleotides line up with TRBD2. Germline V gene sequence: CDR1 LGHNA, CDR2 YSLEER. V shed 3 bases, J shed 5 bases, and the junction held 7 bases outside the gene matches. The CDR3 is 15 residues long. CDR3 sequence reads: CASSQERTSLDTQYF. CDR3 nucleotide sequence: TGCGCCAGCAGCCAGGAACGGACTAGCTTAGATACGCAGTATTTT.